A single sample is the source of the 21 T cell receptor beta chains below, sequenced in a study of shared clonotypes between healthy human individuals. Method: immunoSEQ multiplex PCR; TCRdb's copy keeps in-frame clones and lacks some. The sample shows some 1 million clones, approximately 68% of them seen only once. Input material: memory CD4+ T cells sorted from blood. The subset is: CD45RA-negative fraction. These receptors were collected from a man aged 18 to 35 in good health.

Details on this clone: Distinct nucleotide sequences in the sample also encode this CDR3. The V call is TRBV6-1, the J call TRBJ2-3, with D unresolved. This CDR3 region has 13 residues. With 8 bases removed from V and 2 bases from J, the gap between germline ends came to 11 bases. Germline CDR1 reads MNHNS; CDR2 reads SASEGT. The CDR3 region is CASGRLYTDTQYF. CDR3 nucleotide sequence: TGTGCCAGCGGGCGGTTGTACACAGATACGCAGTATTTT.

The genes are TRBV2 and TRBJ1-1; D gene ambiguous. Looked up from germline, CDR1 is SNHLY and CDR2 is FYNNEI. Trimming shortened V by 7 bases and J by 0 bases, and 9 bases separated the two germline ends. This CDR3 is 13 amino acids long. CDR3 region: CASTTTLNTEAFF. The CDR3 nucleotides are TGTGCCAGCACCACAACACTGAACACTGAAGCTTTCTTT.

The rearrangement links TRBV19 to TRBJ2-5; 9 bases line up with TRBD2. Per germline, CDR1 LNHDA and CDR2 SQIVND (reference sequence). This CDR3 comprises 15 residues. V lost 1 base and J lost 5; bases outside the gene matches: 5. CDR3 in DNA: TGTGCCAGTAGTATAGGCGGGAGGGTCGGGGAGACCCAGTACTTC. Encoded protein: CASSIGGRVGETQYF. The variable domain in full, with the rest retrieved from reference TRBV19 and TRBJ2-5, is DGGITQSPKYLFRKEGQNVTLSCEQNLNHDAMYWYRQDPGQGLRLIYYSQIVNDFQKGDIAEGYSVSREKKESFPLTVTSAQKNPTAFYLCASSIGGRVGETQYFGPGTRLLVL.

This chain connects TRBV6-1 to TRBJ1-2; D unresolved. Germline V gives CDR1 MNHNS, CDR2 SASEGT. The CDR3 contains 17 residues. V was pared by 0 bases and J by 0 bases, with 14 bases between. The CDR3 DNA sequence: TGTGCCAGCAGTGAAGCGCGAACCCAGATTACTAACTATGGCTACACCTTC. Protein sequence: CASSEARTQITNYGYTF.

This clone was seen a few times. Other nucleotide sequences in the sample specify the same CDR3. The chain employs TRBV7-2 and TRBJ1-2; D possibly corresponds to TRBD1 (6 bases). Trimming removed 3 bases from V and 2 bases from J, with 10 bases in between. The CDR3 sequence is 14 residues long. Germline V lookup: CDR1 SGHTA, CDR2 FQGNSA. CDR3 protein: CASSFGTGNYGYTF. In DNA form, the CDR3 reads TGTGCCAGCAGCTTTGGAACAGGGAACTATGGCTACACCTTC.

This chain joins TRBV30 and TRBJ1-3; D ambiguous. Trimming took 7 bases from V and 0 from J, leaving 10 bases between them. Germline loops: CDR1 GTSNPN, CDR2 SVGIG (reference sequence). The CDR3 sequence is 13 residues long. The chain's CDR3 is CASSAGSGNTIYF. DNA for the CDR3: TGTGCCTCCTCCGCGGGCTCTGGAAACACCATATATTTT.

The chain links TRBV10-1 to TRBJ2-1; D might be TRBD2 (8 bases). This CDR3 is built from 16 residues. Germline V CDR1 and CDR2: WNHNN, SYGVQD (reference sequence). V was cut by 0 bases and J by 9 bases, with 18 bases left in between. The DNA for the CDR3 is TGCGCCAGCAGTGAGTCTTCGGGAGGGGGCCAGGTTGAGCAGTTCTTC. As protein: CASSESSGGGQVEQFF.

The chain has TRBV6-1 and TRBJ2-7, with D unresolved. The CDR3 totals 13 residues. V was clipped by 2 bases and J by 9 bases, with 14 bases between them. The germline V gene has CDR1 MNHNS and CDR2 SASEGT. CDR3 DNA sequence: TGTGCCAGCAGTGAACAGCGTACCACGGGGCAGTACTTC. Its protein product is CASSEQRTTGQYF.

V is TRBV18 and J is TRBJ2-5; TRBD1 agrees at 8 bases. The junction had 9 bases not matched to a gene; V was cut back by 4 bases and J by 2 bases. The germline CDR1 and CDR2 sequences are KGHSH and LQKENI. The CDR3 consists of 16 residues. In DNA, the CDR3 is TGTGCCAGCTCACTGCTTTCCGGGACAGGACAAGAGACCCAGTACTTC. Amino acids: CASSLLSGTGQETQYF. Variable domain in full (rest from reference TRBV18 and TRBJ2-5): NAGVMQNPRHLVRRRGQEARLRCSPMKGHSHVYWYRQLPEEGLKFMVYLQKENIIDESGMPKERFSAEFPKEGPSILRIQQVVRGDSAAYFCASSLLSGTGQETQYFGPGTRLLVL.

In this sample, this clone turned up once. The V call is TRBV5-1, the J call TRBJ2-7; D gene uncertain. The ends were cut back, 2 bases at V and 2 bases at J, with 14 bases in the middle. From germline, CDR1 is SGHRS and CDR2 YFSETQ. The CDR3 consists of 15 residues. CDR3 nucleotides: TGCGCCAGCAGCTTCAACCCAACGGGCACCTACGAGCAGTACTTC. Its protein is CASSFNPTGTYEQYF.

CDR3 residues: CASSSAGTGAETQYF. For the CDR3, the DNA is TGCGCCAGCAGTTCCGCCGGGACAGGGGCCGAGACCCAGTACTTC. V usage is TRBV5-1 and J usage is TRBJ2-5; 10 nucleotides match TRBD1. The germline V gene has CDR1 SGHRS and CDR2 YFSETQ. The CDR3 sequence is 15 residues long. V dropped 5 bases and J dropped 5; count of bases not matched to a gene: 9.

This chain connects TRBV7-2 to TRBJ1-3; no clear D gene. V gave up 2 bases and J gave up 3 bases, with 8 bases separating them. This CDR3 is built from 14 residues. CDR1 is SGHTA, CDR2 FQGNSA, per germline. For the CDR3, the DNA is TGTGCCAGCAGCTTACCAGGTAGTGGAAACACCATATATTTT. Translation: CASSLPGSGNTIYF. The complete variable domain, with remaining parts taken from reference TRBV7-2 and TRBJ1-3, reads GAGVSQSPSNKVTEKGKDVELRCDPISGHTALYWYRQSLGQGLEFLIYFQGNSAPDKSGLPSDRFSAERTGGSVSTLTIQRTQQEDSAVYLCASSLPGSGNTIYFGEGSWLTVV.

This chain connects TRBV11-3 to TRBJ2-1; TRBD1 matches 9 bases. After removal of 5 bases from V and 10 bases from J, the junction contained 6 bases not matched to a gene. Germline CDR1 SGHNT, CDR2 YENEEA. The CDR3 runs 13 residues. CDR3 coding DNA: TGTGCCAGCAGCCAGGGACAGGGTGCGGAGCAGTTCTTC. It is translated as CASSQGQGAEQFF.

This chain uses TRBV5-1 with TRBJ2-1; D possibly corresponds to TRBD2 (5 bases). Trimming stripped 1 base from V and 9 bases from J, with 14 bases between. The length of the CDR3 is 14 residues. Germline V gives CDR1 SGHRS, CDR2 YFSETQ. The CDR3 DNA reads TGCGCCAGCAGCTTGCTACAGTCCGGAGGTGAGCAGTTCTTC. As protein: CASSLLQSGGEQFF.

V gene TRBV19 combines with J gene TRBJ2-1; D is perhaps TRBD2 (6 bases). Germline V gene data show CDR1 as LNHDA and CDR2 as SQIVND (reference sequence). V lost 4 bases and J 1 base, leaving 8 bases between the germline ends. The CDR3 totals 14 residues. The CDR3 sequence: CASSKDYSYNEQFF. Written as DNA, the CDR3 is TGTGCCAGTAGTAAGGACTATTCCTACAATGAGCAGTTCTTC.

This clone showed up just a few times. This sequence joins TRBV27 and TRBJ1-5; D uncertain. V gave up 6 bases and J gave up 5 bases, with 11 bases separating them. This CDR3 comprises 13 residues. Germline-derived CDR1 and CDR2 are MNHEY and SMNVEV (reference sequence). CDR3 bases: TGTGCCAGCAGCACTAAGGAACATCAGCCCCAGCATTTT. Protein sequence: CASSTKEHQPQHF.

The gene calls are TRBV10-1 and TRBJ2-3; TRBD2 agrees at 9 bases. There are 14 residues in the CDR3. Germline trimming cut 6 bases from V and 5 bases from J; bases unmatched to any gene: 6. Germline values: CDR1 WNHNN, CDR2 SYGVQD (reference sequence). The CDR3 DNA is TGCGCCAGCAGGGGGACTAGCCCCGGAGATACGCAGTATTTT. Its translation: CASRGTSPGDTQYF.

In this sample, this clone turned up once. The V and J genes are TRBV29-1 and TRBJ1-2, with D perhaps TRBD1 (5 bases). CDR3 length: 13 amino acids. Per germline, CDR1 SQVTM and CDR2 ANQGSEA. V lost 7 bases, J lost 6 bases, and 18 bases lay in between. CDR3 coding DNA: TGCAGCGCGCGGGACGGACTAGCCAATGGCTACACCTTC. It encodes CSARDGLANGYTF.

This chain connects TRBV7-2 to TRBJ2-5; perhaps D is TRBD1 or TRBD2 (6 bases each). Germline assignment: CDR1 SGHTA and CDR2 FQGNSA. V lost 4 bases, J lost 5 bases, and 14 bases lay in between. This CDR3 region has 14 residues. CDR3 in DNA: TGTGCCAGCAGCTCCTTCCAGGGGAGGGAGACCCAGTACTTC. Amino acid sequence: CASSSFQGRETQYF. The variable domain in full, with the rest retrieved from reference TRBV7-2 and TRBJ2-5, is GAGVSQSPSNKVTEKGKDVELRCDPISGHTALYWYRQSLGQGLEFLIYFQGNSAPDKSGLPSDRFSAERTGGSVSTLTIQRTQQEDSAVYLCASSSFQGRETQYFGPGTRLLVL.

The chain links TRBV10-3 to TRBJ2-7, with D hard to call. Germline V gene sequence: CDR1 ENHRY, CDR2 SYGVKD. Trimming cost V 0 bases and J 7 bases, with 10 bases left between them. CDR3 length: 13 amino acids. The CDR3 here is CAISESTRWEQYF. The CDR3 DNA sequence: TGTGCCATCAGTGAGTCGACTCGATGGGAGCAGTACTTC.

This chain links TRBV9 with TRBJ2-7; D might be TRBD1 or TRBD2, each matching 5 bases. Germline V CDR1 and CDR2: SGDLS, YYNGEE. The V end lost 3 bases, the J end lost 5 bases, and 18 bases lay between the germline ends. CDR3 length equals 15 residues. For the CDR3, the DNA is TGTGCCAGCAGCGAGGGACCTCAAGACTTCCACGAGCAGTACTTC. Encoded protein: CASSEGPQDFHEQYF. Full variable domain (remainder filled in from reference TRBV9 and TRBJ2-7): DSGVTQTPKHLITATGQRVTLRCSPRSGDLSVYWYQQSLDQGLQFLIQYYNGEERAKGNILERFSAQQFPDLHSELNLSSLELGDSALYFCASSEGPQDFHEQYFGPGTRLTVT.